The present T cell receptor beta chain was sequenced within a study of neurological immune-mediated disorders. Study observations and caveats: Phylogenetic analysis grouped 18 of 34 multiple sclerosis patients' repertoires together, suggesting a possible repertoire signature. Across subjects, no CDR3 amino acid sequence appeared in expanded clones of more than one subject, a finding that suggested private repertoires in all groups.

Sequencing runs each generated in excess of 170 million TCR-beta sequences derived from 15-18 subjects. TCRdb analysed the 5' RACE reads with MiXCR anew, one entry per CDR3 protein. This table has about 58,000 distinct CDR3 sequences, about 3.2% appearing once. Unsorted libraries were derived from 2 million PBMCs stored at -80 C. The table lists this clonotype with many counts. Its antigen remains unidentified. The CDR3 is 16 amino acids. The J segment lost 0 bases and the V segment lost 1 base, leaving 2 bases of the junction unmatched. Germline assignment: CDR1 MGHRA and CDR2 YSYEKL. The sequencing sample was made of PBMCs. This TCR was sampled from an older woman with multiple sclerosis. The V gene is TRBV4-1, the J gene TRBJ2-3; TRBD2 matches 9 bases. CDR3 sequence reads: CASSQGGGESTDTQYF. The CDR3 DNA sequence: TGCGCCAGCAGCCAAGGCGGGGGGGAAAGCACAGATACGCAGTATTTT.